This TCR beta chain was captured in a study of blood T cell repertoires in COVID-19 (TCRdb year 2020). A note on the overall study: Samples covering the acute and convalescent phases of COVID-19 were provided by collaborators in the United States, Italy and Spain. The prospective study material was composed of cDNA or gDNA derived from T cells, B-cell-depleted T cells, or PBMCs. Subjects who had been exposed to COVID-19, were actively infected with it, or had recovered from it provided the deeply sampled blood TCRbeta repertoires that made up the dataset. The repertoires were made available in a free public database intended to serve as a resource for research on the immune response to SARS-CoV-2. Samples came from the ongoing ImmuneRACE study (first 160 participants) plus 1,254 subjects from 6 global collaborators. A de-identified subject ID, COVID-19 status, age in years and sex were almost always included in the sample metadata. HLA class I and class II types, where available, came from metadata supplied by the sample provider rather than from assay-based typing. Findings and caveats that apply to the study as a whole: The amount of clinical and demographic metadata varied by source and participant and was provided uncurated.

TCRbeta CDR3 regions were amplified from genomic DNA using the immunoSEQ Assay, a bias-controlled multiplex PCR. In the paper's pipeline: The number of nucleated cells in each sample was estimated from the amplification of reference gene primers within the assay. To quantify the absolute abundance of each unique TCRbeta CDR3 rearrangement, sequence reads were collapsed and filtered. For each sample, productive Simpson clonality was calculated as the square root of Simpson's diversity index across productive rearrangements. Here the immuneACCESS table is served through TCRdb, limited to in-frame sequences with V and J called. Missing clones are a known gap in these copies; in checked studies unresolved V genes cover under half, and the rest lacks a known reason. D and trimming come from the DNA, and the V and J calls and clone size come from that table. The sample data list 250,000 to 350,000 clones, and approximately 84% of these were observed just once. Clones ranked in the top ten supply 15% to 18% of the sample.

In the case of this clone: The antigen this receptor binds is unknown. Base quality data are lacking; no much larger clone is found one base away.

At one collaborating source in Seattle, patients were enrolled during active infection and were followed longitudinally through the course of disease. Each collaborating institution followed its own protocols to collect whole blood in K2EDTA tubes. For TCRbeta analysis, collaborators shipped samples in one of three forms: frozen whole blood, isolated PBMCs, or DNA extracted from either of those sample types. Relative to germline, V is missing 5 bases and J is missing 4 bases, with 11 bases of the junction outside any gene match. Spanning cysteine to phenylalanine, the CDR3 consists of 15 amino acids. The retained sequence is limited to the CDR3, 45 bases, with the frame set at the first base. The germline V gene sets CDR1 to MDHEN and CDR2 to SYDVKM.

This TCR came from a person between 70 and 80 years old with COVID-19, enrolled during active disease. Source material: peripheral blood. The chain was built from TRBV28 and TRBJ2-7, with TRBD1 identical over 7 junction bases. CDR3 loop: CASSQGTDSRYEQYF. The nucleotide sequence reads as follows: TGTGCCAGCAGTCAGGGGACAGACTCTCGGTACGAGCAGTACTTC.